The 30 T cell receptor beta chains below were found in one sample sequenced in a study of Tregs in tolerant kidney transplant recipients. The method was immunoSEQ multiplex PCR; TCRdb's version includes in-frame clones alone and lacks a portion of them. The sample yields about 64,000 clones, less than 98% seen once. The specimen comprised Tregs from blood, sampled before the transplant. These receptors originate from a human donor who received a combined kidney and bone marrow transplant.

The chain carries TRBV27 and TRBJ1-1, with a possible D match to TRBD1 (5 bases). CDR3 length equals 13 residues. The V end lost 3 bases, the J end lost 0 bases, and 5 bases lay between the germline ends. The germline V gene encodes CDR1 MNHEY and CDR2 SMNVEV (reference sequence). DNA of the CDR3: TGTGCCAGCAGTTTGGGGCTGAACACTGAAGCTTTCTTT. Its translation is CASSLGLNTEAFF.

The V gene is TRBV4-2, the J gene TRBJ1-5; D is unclear. The CDR3 length is 14 residues. Germline loops: CDR1 LGHNA, CDR2 YNFKEQ. V gave up 0 bases and J gave up 5 bases, with 8 bases separating them. The CDR3 is CASSQERGYQPQHF. DNA for the CDR3: TGTGCCAGCAGCCAAGAACGCGGGTATCAGCCCCAGCATTTT.

The chain uses TRBV7-9 and TRBJ2-2; D might be TRBD1 (5 bases). V lost 5 bases, J lost 5 bases, and 6 bases lay in between. The CDR3 has 12 amino acids. CDR1 is SEHNR, CDR2 FQNEAQ, per germline (reference sequence). The CDR3 spells CASSPGTGELFF. CDR3 DNA: TGTGCCAGCAGCCCAGGGACCGGGGAGCTGTTTTTT.

This clone was recorded only once. V gene TRBV5-4 combines with J gene TRBJ2-6; D is unclear. The CDR3 is made up of 17 amino acids. In germline, CDR1 is SGHNT, CDR2 YYREEE (reference sequence). Trimming left V 2 bases short and J 0 bases short, with 12 bases between. The CDR3 region is CASSLARSDSGANVLTF. DNA for the CDR3: TGTGCCAGCAGCTTAGCACGGAGCGACTCTGGGGCCAACGTCCTGACTTTC.

V gene TRBV4-2 combines with J gene TRBJ2-7, with 8 bases that match TRBD2. CDR3 size: 16 residues. CDR1 LGHNA and CDR2 YNFKEQ come from the germline V gene. Losses at the gene ends were 0 bases for V and 3 bases for J; bases not matched to a gene: 7. Here the CDR3 reads CASSQDFAGGGYEQYF. The CDR3 DNA reads TGTGCCAGCAGCCAAGATTTCGCGGGAGGTGGCTACGAGCAGTACTTC.

The chain recombines TRBV7-6 with TRBJ1-1, with D unclear. Germline CDR1 reads SGHVS; CDR2 reads FNYEAQ. This CDR3 is built from 12 residues. The V and J ends lost 2 bases and 8 bases respectively, with 9 bases between them. This CDR3 reads CASSLRNGEAFF. DNA of the CDR3: TGTGCCAGCAGCTTACGGAACGGGGAAGCTTTCTTT.

V usage is TRBV10-3 and J usage is TRBJ1-6, with D perhaps TRBD1 (6 bases). V was pared by 5 bases and J by 10 bases, with 21 bases between. This CDR3 has 16 amino acids. Germline values: CDR1 ENHRY, CDR2 SYGVKD. CDR3 in DNA: TGTGCCATCAGTAATGGACAGTATCAGGGTAGATCACCCCTCCACTTT. This gives the protein CAISNGQYQGRSPLHF.

Only a few counts were recorded for this clone. The rearrangement uses TRBV5-6 and TRBJ2-1, with a weak D call TRBD2 (5 bases). Trimming cost V 6 bases and J 4 bases, with 5 bases left between them. CDR1 is SGHDT, CDR2 YYEEEE, per germline. This CDR3 contains 11 residues. The DNA of the CDR3 is TGTGCCAGCAAGCGGTACAATGAGCAGTTCTTC. It translates to CASKRYNEQFF.

The genes are TRBV25-1 and TRBJ1-2; TRBD1 matches at 8 bases. Germline-derived CDR1 and CDR2 are MGHDK and SYGVNS. The trim removed 4 bases at V and 8 bases at J, leaving 9 bases unmatched. The CDR3 sequence is 14 residues long. The CDR3, as DNA: TGTGCCAGCAGTGCCCGGACAGGGTGGGACGGCTACACCTTC. Translation: CASSARTGWDGYTF.

This chain uses TRBV9 with TRBJ2-3, with D unclear. From germline, CDR1 is SGDLS and CDR2 YYNGEE. The V and J ends lost 3 bases and 4 bases respectively, with 12 bases between them. The CDR3 runs 14 residues. The CDR3 DNA follows: TGTGCCAGCAGCGCCGTAAGATTAGCAGATACGCAGTATTTT. Encoded protein: CASSAVRLADTQYF. The full variable domain, completed using reference TRBV9 and TRBJ2-3, is DSGVTQTPKHLITATGQRVTLRCSPRSGDLSVYWYQQSLDQGLQFLIQYYNGEERAKGNILERFSAQQFPDLHSELNLSSLELGDSALYFCASSAVRLADTQYFGPGTRLTVL.

This chain connects TRBV6-5 to TRBJ1-6, with TRBD1 as a possible D gene (5 bases). CDR1 and CDR2 (germline): MNHEY, SVGAGI. CDR3 length: 12 amino acids. Trimming took off 6 bases at V and 8 bases at J, with 8 bases between the two ends. This chain's CDR3 is CASRRGDSPLHF. The CDR3 DNA follows: TGTGCCAGCAGAAGGGGTGATTCACCCCTCCACTTT.

This clone was detected only once. The gene calls are TRBV19 and TRBJ2-1; D possibly corresponds to TRBD1 (5 bases). This CDR3 spans 14 amino acids. Trimming stripped 10 bases from V and 0 bases from J, with 13 bases between. Per the germline V gene, CDR1 is LNHDA and CDR2 is SQIVND (reference sequence). CDR3 nucleotides: TGTGCCACCGACCAGGGCCACTCCTACAATGAGCAGTTCTTC. Its translation is CATDQGHSYNEQFF. Full variable domain (rest looked up from reference TRBV19 and TRBJ2-1): DGGITQSPKYLFRKEGQNVTLSCEQNLNHDAMYWYRQDPGQGLRLIYYSQIVNDFQKGDIAEGYSVSREKKESFPLTVTSAQKNPTAFYLCATDQGHSYNEQFFGPGTRLTVL.

The count of this clone is one. This sequence joins TRBV7-9 and TRBJ2-1, with a possible D match to TRBD1 (5 bases). This CDR3 spans 13 amino acids. Germline V gene lookup returns CDR1 SEHNR and CDR2 FQNEAQ (reference sequence). The ends were cut back, 2 bases at V and 7 bases at J, with 9 bases in the middle. The CDR3 DNA is TGTGCCAGCAGCTTATCAGGGCTGAATGAGCAGTTCTTC. This translates into CASSLSGLNEQFF. Looking up the rest from reference TRBV7-9 and TRBJ2-1 gives the full variable domain: DTGVSQNPRHKITKRGQNVTFRCDPISEHNRLYWYRQTLGQGPEFLTYFQNEAQLEKSRLLSDRFSAERPKGSFSTLEIQRTEQGDSAMYLCASSLSGLNEQFFGPGTRLTVL.

The V and J genes are TRBV29-1 and TRBJ2-3; 7 positions agree with TRBD1. Germline V gene data show CDR1 as SQVTM and CDR2 as ANQGSEA. CDR3 size: 13 residues. V lost 5 bases, J lost 1 base, and 3 bases stayed unmatched. Here the CDR3 DNA reads TGCAGCGTTCTAGGGACAGGCACAGATACGCAGTATTTT. Translating gives CSVLGTGTDTQYF.

The V and J genes are TRBV4-1 and TRBJ2-3; D remains unclear. CDR3 length: 13 amino acids. Germline V gene sequence: CDR1 MGHRA, CDR2 YSYEKL. Trimming shortened V by 7 bases and J by 1 base, and 9 bases separated the two germline ends. The DNA for the CDR3 is TGCGCCAGCACCAGGCGTGGCACAGATACGCAGTATTTT. Its protein product is CASTRRGTDTQYF.

This chain uses TRBV6-1 with TRBJ1-2, with D possibly being TRBD1 (6 bases). The CDR3 length is 16 residues. The germline V and J ends were trimmed by 3 bases and 5 bases, with 19 bases remaining between them. Germline values: CDR1 MNHNS, CDR2 SASEGT. CDR3 sequence: CASSEIGGAGAYGYTF. In DNA form, the CDR3 reads TGTGCCAGCAGTGAGATCGGGGGGGCCGGTGCGTATGGCTACACCTTC.

The chain joins TRBV18 to TRBJ2-1, with 7 bases matching TRBD1. The V and J ends lost 3 bases and 7 bases, in that order; junction bases with no gene match: 9. Germline lookup yields CDR1 KGHSH and CDR2 LQKENI. The CDR3 is 15 residues long. CDR3 sequence reads: CASSPNRGNFNEQFF. CDR3 coding DNA: TGTGCCAGCTCACCGAACAGGGGTAATTTTAATGAGCAGTTCTTC.

This chain uses TRBV5-4 with TRBJ2-1; maybe TRBD1 (5 bases). Germline V CDR1 and CDR2: SGHNT, YYREEE (reference sequence). This CDR3 has 16 residues. The V and J ends lost 0 bases and 6 bases respectively, with 16 bases between them. The CDR3 here is CASSLEGLPLSNEQFF. The CDR3 DNA reads TGTGCCAGCAGCTTGGAGGGGCTACCGCTATCCAATGAGCAGTTCTTC.

CDR3 residues: CASSGRGGTSTDTQYF. In nucleotides, the CDR3 is TGTGCCAGCAGCGGGCGCGGGGGGACTAGCACAGATACGCAGTATTTT. V gene TRBV9 combines with J gene TRBJ2-3; 8 bases match TRBD2. Per the germline V gene, CDR1 is SGDLS and CDR2 is YYNGEE. The CDR3 length is 16 residues. V lost 3 bases and J lost 0; bases outside the gene matches: 6.

V usage is TRBV2 and J usage is TRBJ1-2; TRBD1 matches at 8 bases. The germline CDR1 and CDR2 sequences are SNHLY and FYNNEI. There are 15 residues in the CDR3. Losses at the gene ends were 9 bases for V and 0 bases for J; bases not matched to a gene: 9. The CDR3 sequence: CASRPQGAANYGYTF. CDR3 nucleotides: TGTGCCAGTAGACCCCAGGGGGCGGCTAACTATGGCTACACCTTC.

The chain recombines TRBV5-4 with TRBJ2-3; 11 nucleotides match TRBD2. The CDR3 has 15 residues. Germline trimming cut 3 bases from V and 7 bases from J; bases unmatched to any gene: 7. Germline V lookup: CDR1 SGHNT, CDR2 YYREEE (reference sequence). CDR3 nucleotides: TGTGCCAGCAGCTCGACTAGCGGGGCGTTAAATACGCAGTATTTT. This translates into CASSSTSGALNTQYF.

The rearrangement joins TRBV10-3 to TRBJ2-7; D unresolved. Germline CDR1 reads ENHRY; CDR2 reads SYGVKD. The CDR3 extends over 14 amino acids. V gave up 2 bases and J gave up 5 bases, with 13 bases separating them. The chain's CDR3 is CAISEVVSTNEQYF. The CDR3, as DNA: TGTGCCATCAGTGAGGTGGTTAGCACCAACGAGCAGTACTTC.

This sequence joins TRBV4-3 and TRBJ1-1, with TRBD1 matching over 10 bases. The CDR3 has 17 residues. After removal of 3 bases from V and 1 base from J, the junction contained 8 bases not matched to a gene. The germline CDR1 and CDR2 sequences are LGHNA and YSLEER. The CDR3 DNA reads TGCGCCAGCAGCCAGGCCGGGACAGGGGAGGGGAACACTGAAGCTTTCTTT. This gives the protein CASSQAGTGEGNTEAFF.

The chain combines TRBV6-1 with TRBJ1-1; no reliable D call. CDR1 is MNHNS, CDR2 SASEGT, per germline. The CDR3 length is 12 residues. V gave up 4 bases and J gave up 6 bases, with 9 bases separating them. The CDR3 is CASSAQLAEAFF. The CDR3 DNA is TGTGCCAGCAGTGCTCAGCTAGCTGAAGCTTTCTTT.

V usage is TRBV19 and J usage is TRBJ2-7, with 8 bases lining up with TRBD2. The CDR3 consists of 13 residues. CDR1 is LNHDA, CDR2 SQIVND, per germline (reference sequence). The J segment lost 3 bases and the V segment lost 4 bases, leaving 2 bases of the junction unmatched. In DNA form, the CDR3 reads TGTGCCAGTAGTAATCGGGGGGGCTACGAGCAGTACTTC. Protein sequence: CASSNRGGYEQYF.

The chain uses TRBV2 and TRBJ2-7; the D is unclear. The CDR3 extends over 14 amino acids. Trimming took 5 bases from V and 0 from J, leaving 11 bases between them. Looked up from germline, CDR1 is SNHLY and CDR2 is FYNNEI. CDR3 sequence reads: CASSSLLNSYEQYF. The DNA for the CDR3 is TGTGCCAGCAGTAGCTTATTGAACTCCTACGAGCAGTACTTC. Full variable domain (missing parts from reference TRBV2 and TRBJ2-7): EPEVTQTPSHQVTQMGQEVILRCVPISNHLYFYWYRQILGQKVEFLVSFYNNEISEKSEIFDDQFSVERPDGSNFTLKIRSTKLEDSAMYFCASSSLLNSYEQYFGPGTRLTVT.

The V call is TRBV6-1, the J call TRBJ1-2; D gene unclear. The CDR3 spans 13 residues. CDR1 MNHNS and CDR2 SASEGT come from the germline V gene. The V gene lost 1 base and the J gene lost 5 bases, with 8 bases spanning the gap. Here the CDR3 reads CASSEGPGYGYTF. As DNA, the CDR3 is TGTGCCAGCAGTGAAGGGCCAGGTTATGGCTACACCTTC.

V and J are TRBV19 and TRBJ1-5; no reliable D call. V was shortened by 4 bases and J by 3 bases, with 13 bases between the two germline ends. Germline V gene data show CDR1 as LNHDA and CDR2 as SQIVND (reference sequence). CDR3 length: 15 amino acids. Written as DNA, the CDR3 is TGTGCCAGTAGTACGGATCGGGATGACAATCAGCCCCAGCATTTT. Amino acid sequence: CASSTDRDDNQPQHF.

The table lists this clone with a count of one. The rearrangement uses TRBV7-3 and TRBJ1-6; maybe TRBD1 (6 bases). The CDR3 has 15 residues. Trimming took off 5 bases at V and 7 bases at J, with 15 bases between the two ends. The germline V gene encodes CDR1 SGHTA and CDR2 FQGTGA. This CDR3 reads CASSVQGSGNSPLHF. The CDR3 DNA is TGTGCCAGCAGCGTCCAGGGGTCGGGGAATTCACCCCTCCACTTT.

The rearrangement links TRBV2 to TRBJ1-2, with D unresolved. CDR1 SNHLY and CDR2 FYNNEI come from the germline V gene. V was shortened by 9 bases and J by 4 bases, with 18 bases between the two germline ends. This CDR3 region has 14 residues. The CDR3 protein is CASVETGIFYGYTF. The CDR3 region has the DNA TGTGCCAGTGTTGAGACCGGGATCTTCTATGGCTACACCTTC.